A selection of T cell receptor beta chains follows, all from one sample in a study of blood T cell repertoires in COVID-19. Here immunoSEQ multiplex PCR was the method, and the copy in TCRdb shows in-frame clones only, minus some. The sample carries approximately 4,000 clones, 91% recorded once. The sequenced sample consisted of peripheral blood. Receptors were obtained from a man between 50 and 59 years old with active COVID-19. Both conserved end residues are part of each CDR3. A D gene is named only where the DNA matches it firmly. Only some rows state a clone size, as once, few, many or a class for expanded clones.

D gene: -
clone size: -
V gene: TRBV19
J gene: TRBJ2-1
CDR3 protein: CASIYEQFF
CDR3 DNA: TGTGCCAGTATCTATGAGCAGTTCTTC

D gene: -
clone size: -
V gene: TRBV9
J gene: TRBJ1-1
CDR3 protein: CASSYGAGAMNTEAFF
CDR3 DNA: TGTGCCAGCAGTTATGGGGCAGGTGCCATGAACACTGAAGCTTTCTTT

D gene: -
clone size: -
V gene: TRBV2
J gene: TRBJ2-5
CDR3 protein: CASSEARPDQETQYF
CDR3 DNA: TGTGCCAGCAGTGAAGCGAGGCCAGATCAAGAGACCCAGTACTTC

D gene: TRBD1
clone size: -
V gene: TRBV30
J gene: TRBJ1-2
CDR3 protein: CAWETGGPPGVYGYTF
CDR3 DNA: TGTGCCTGGGAAACAGGGGGCCCTCCGGGTGTTTATGGCTACACCTTC

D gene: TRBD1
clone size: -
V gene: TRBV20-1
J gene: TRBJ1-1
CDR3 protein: CSASIPGQGYTTEAFF
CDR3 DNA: TGCAGTGCTAGTATCCCGGGACAGGGGTATACCACTGAAGCTTTCTTT

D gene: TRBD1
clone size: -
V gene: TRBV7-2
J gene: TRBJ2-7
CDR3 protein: CASSPHRQGKGEQYF
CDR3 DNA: TGTGCCAGCAGCCCTCACCGACAGGGGAAGGGCGAGCAGTACTTC

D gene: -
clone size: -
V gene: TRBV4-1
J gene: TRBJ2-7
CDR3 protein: CASSPEQATLTYEQYF
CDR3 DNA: TGCGCCAGCAGCCCAGAACAGGCTACCCTAACCTACGAGCAGTACTTC

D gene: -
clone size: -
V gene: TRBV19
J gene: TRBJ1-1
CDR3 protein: CASSMGRANTEAFF
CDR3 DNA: TGTGCCAGTAGTATGGGCAGGGCGAACACTGAAGCTTTCTTT

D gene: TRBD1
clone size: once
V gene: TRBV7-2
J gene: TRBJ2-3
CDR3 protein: CASSKDRGSESQYF
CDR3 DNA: TGTGCCAGCAGCAAAGACAGGGGCTCCGAATCGCAGTATTTT

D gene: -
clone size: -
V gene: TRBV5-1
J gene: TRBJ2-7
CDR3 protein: CASTERGNREQYF
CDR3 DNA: TGCGCCAGCACAGAGAGGGGGAATCGCGAGCAGTACTTC

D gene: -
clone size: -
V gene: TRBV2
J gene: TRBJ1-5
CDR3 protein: CASMSPGGGNQPQHF
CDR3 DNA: TGTGCCAGCATGAGCCCGGGGGGCGGGAATCAGCCCCAGCATTTT

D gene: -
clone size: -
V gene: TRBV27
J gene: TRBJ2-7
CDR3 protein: CASSRRQGSSYEQYF
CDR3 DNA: TGTGCCAGCAGTAGGCGGCAGGGGAGCTCCTACGAGCAGTACTTC

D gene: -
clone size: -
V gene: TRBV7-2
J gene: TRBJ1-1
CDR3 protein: CASSPRRRDTEAFF
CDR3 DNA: TGTGCCAGCAGCCCCCGGAGAAGAGACACTGAAGCTTTCTTT

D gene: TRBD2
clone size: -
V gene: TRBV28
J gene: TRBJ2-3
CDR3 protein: CASSSTGGTTDTQYF
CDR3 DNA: TGTGCCAGCAGTTCGACCGGGGGGACCACAGATACGCAGTATTTT

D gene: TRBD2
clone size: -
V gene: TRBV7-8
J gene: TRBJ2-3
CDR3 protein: CASSSLTVSTSGSAQYF
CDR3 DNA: TGTGCCAGCAGCTCTCTGACAGTTTCGACTAGCGGGAGCGCGCAGTATTTT

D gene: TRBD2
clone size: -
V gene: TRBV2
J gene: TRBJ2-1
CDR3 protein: CASSATRTRPYNEQFF
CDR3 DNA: TGTGCCAGCAGCGCCACAAGGACTAGACCCTACAATGAGCAGTTCTTC

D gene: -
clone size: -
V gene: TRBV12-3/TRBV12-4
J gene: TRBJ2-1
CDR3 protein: CASSSGRVEQFF
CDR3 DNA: TGTGCCAGCAGTTCGGGTCGGGTTGAGCAGTTCTTC

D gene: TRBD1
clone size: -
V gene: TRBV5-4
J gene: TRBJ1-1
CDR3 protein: CASSPRQGRGNTEAFF
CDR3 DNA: TGTGCCAGCAGCCCAAGACAGGGGCGGGGGAACACTGAAGCTTTCTTT

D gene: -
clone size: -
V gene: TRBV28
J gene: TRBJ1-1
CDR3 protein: CASSFSGVPEAFF
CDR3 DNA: TGTGCCAGCAGTTTTTCGGGGGTGCCTGAAGCTTTCTTT

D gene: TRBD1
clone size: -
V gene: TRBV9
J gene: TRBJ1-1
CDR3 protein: CASSDQTGGKNTEAFF
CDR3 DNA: TGTGCCAGCAGCGACCAGACAGGGGGAAAGAACACTGAAGCTTTCTTT

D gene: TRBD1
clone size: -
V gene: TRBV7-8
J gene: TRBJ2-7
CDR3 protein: CASSSDLTGTGSYEQYF
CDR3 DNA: TGTGCCAGCAGCTCAGACCTTACCGGGACAGGGTCCTACGAGCAGTACTTC

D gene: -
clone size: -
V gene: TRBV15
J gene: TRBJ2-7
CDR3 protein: CATSRDLPLANEQYF
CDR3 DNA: TGTGCCACCAGCAGAGATCTCCCGCTAGCAAACGAGCAGTACTTC

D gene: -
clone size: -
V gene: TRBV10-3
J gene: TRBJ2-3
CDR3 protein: CAISDTKRDTRHSDTQYF
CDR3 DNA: TGTGCCATCAGTGACACCAAACGGGACACACGTCACAGTGATACGCAGTATTTT

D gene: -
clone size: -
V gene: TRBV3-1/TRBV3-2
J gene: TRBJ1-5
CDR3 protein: CASSQDSCLQPQHF
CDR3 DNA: TGTGCCAGCAGCCAAGATAGTTGTTTGCAGCCCCAGCATTTT

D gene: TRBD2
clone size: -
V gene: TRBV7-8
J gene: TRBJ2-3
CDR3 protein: CASSLARSGRAHTQYF
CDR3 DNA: TGTGCCAGCAGCTTAGCGAGGAGCGGGAGGGCGCATACGCAGTATTTT

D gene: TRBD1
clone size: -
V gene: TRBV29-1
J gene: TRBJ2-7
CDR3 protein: CSVEDRTFNRGGGSSYEQYF
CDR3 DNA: TGCAGCGTTGAAGATCGCACATTTAACAGGGGTGGGGGTAGCTCCTACGAGCAGTACTTC

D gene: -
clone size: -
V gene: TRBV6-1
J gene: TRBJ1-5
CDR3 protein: CASSERGPGPQHF
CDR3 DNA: TGTGCCAGCAGTGAACGGGGTCCGGGGCCCCAGCATTTT

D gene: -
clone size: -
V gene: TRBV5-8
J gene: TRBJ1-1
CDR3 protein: CASSPHAGDTEAFF
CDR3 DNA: TGTGCCAGCAGCCCGCATGCGGGGGACACTGAAGCTTTCTTT

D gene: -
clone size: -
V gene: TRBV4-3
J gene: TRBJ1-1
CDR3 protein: CASSQEEMGASEAFF
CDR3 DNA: TGCGCCAGCAGCCAAGAGGAGATGGGGGCCTCTGAAGCTTTCTTT

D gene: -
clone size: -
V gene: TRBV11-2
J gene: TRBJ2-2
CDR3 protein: CASSLLGGRGELFF
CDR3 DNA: TGTGCCAGCAGCTTGCTCGGTGGTAGAGGGGAGCTGTTTTTT

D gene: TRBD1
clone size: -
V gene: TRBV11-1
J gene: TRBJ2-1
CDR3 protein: CASSLEGTGGNEQFF
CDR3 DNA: TGTGCCAGCAGCCTAGAGGGGACAGGGGGCAATGAGCAGTTCTTC

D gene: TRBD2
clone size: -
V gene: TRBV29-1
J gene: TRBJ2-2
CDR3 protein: CSVEAGGRNTGELFF
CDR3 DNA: TGCAGCGTTGAGGCCGGCGGGAGAAACACCGGGGAGCTGTTTTTT

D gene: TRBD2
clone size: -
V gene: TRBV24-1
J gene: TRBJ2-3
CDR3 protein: CATSDPLAGDYTDTQYF
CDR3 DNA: TGTGCCACCAGTGATCCCCTAGCGGGAGATTACACAGATACGCAGTATTTT

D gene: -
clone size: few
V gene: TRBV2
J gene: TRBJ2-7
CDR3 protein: CASSEAVTSLDYEQYF
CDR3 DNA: TGTGCCAGCAGTGAAGCGGTTACTAGCTTGGACTACGAGCAGTACTTC

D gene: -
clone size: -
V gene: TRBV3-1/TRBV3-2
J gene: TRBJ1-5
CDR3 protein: CASSQVTGGNQPQHF
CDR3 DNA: TGTGCCAGCAGCCAAGTGACAGGAGGCAATCAGCCCCAGCATTTT

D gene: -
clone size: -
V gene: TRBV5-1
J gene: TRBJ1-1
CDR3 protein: CASSLEPDSEAFF
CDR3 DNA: TGCGCCAGCAGCTTGGAGCCGGACTCTGAAGCTTTCTTT

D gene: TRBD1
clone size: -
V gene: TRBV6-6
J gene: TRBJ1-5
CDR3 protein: CASRDRGWGNQPQHF
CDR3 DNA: TGTGCCAGCAGGGACAGGGGATGGGGCAATCAGCCCCAGCATTTT

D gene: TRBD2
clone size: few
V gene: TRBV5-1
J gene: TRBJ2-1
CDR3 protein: CASTPLAGVKNEQFF
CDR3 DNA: TGCGCCAGCACCCCACTAGCGGGCGTGAAGAATGAGCAGTTCTTC

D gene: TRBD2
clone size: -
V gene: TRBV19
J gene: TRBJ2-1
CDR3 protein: CASREGLANYNEQFF
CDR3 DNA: TGTGCCTCAAGGGAGGGACTAGCGAACTACAATGAGCAGTTCTTC

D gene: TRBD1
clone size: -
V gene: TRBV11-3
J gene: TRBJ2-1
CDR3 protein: CASSLSGTGYSYNEQFF
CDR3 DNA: TGTGCCAGCAGCCTCTCGGGGACAGGGTATTCCTACAATGAGCAGTTCTTC

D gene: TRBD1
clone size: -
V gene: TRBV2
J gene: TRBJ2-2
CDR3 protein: CASSGTGEDTGELFF
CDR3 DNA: TGTGCCAGCAGTGGGACAGGGGAGGACACCGGGGAGCTGTTTTTT

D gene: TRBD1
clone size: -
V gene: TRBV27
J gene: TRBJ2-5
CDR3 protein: CASSPGQWGETQYF
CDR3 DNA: TGTGCCAGCAGTCCGGGACAGTGGGGAGAGACCCAGTACTTC

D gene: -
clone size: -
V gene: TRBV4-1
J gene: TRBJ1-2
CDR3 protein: CASSQVSMFRDTYGYTF
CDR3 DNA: TGCGCCAGCAGCCAAGTCTCAATGTTTAGGGACACATATGGCTACACCTTC

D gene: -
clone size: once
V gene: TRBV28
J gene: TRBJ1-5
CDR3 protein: CASTSVRGGNQPQHF
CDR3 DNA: TGTGCCAGCACTTCCGTCCGGGGAGGCAATCAGCCCCAGCATTTT

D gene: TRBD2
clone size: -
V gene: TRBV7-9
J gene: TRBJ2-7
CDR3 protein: CASSKLAGGPNEQYF
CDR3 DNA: TGTGCCAGCAGCAAACTAGCGGGAGGGCCTAACGAGCAGTACTTC

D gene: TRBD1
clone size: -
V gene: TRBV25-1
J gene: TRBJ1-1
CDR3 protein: CASSELYRGANTEAFF
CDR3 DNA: TGTGCCAGCAGTGAATTGTACAGGGGAGCGAACACTGAAGCTTTCTTT

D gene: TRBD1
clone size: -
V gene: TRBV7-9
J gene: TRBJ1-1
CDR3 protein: CASSLAGTENTEAFF
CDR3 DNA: TGTGCCAGCAGCTTAGCGGGGACAGAGAACACTGAAGCTTTCTTT

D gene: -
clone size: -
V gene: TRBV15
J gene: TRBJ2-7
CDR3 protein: CATSRGGTESYEQYF
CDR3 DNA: TGTGCCACCAGCAGAGGCGGGACAGAGTCCTATGAGCAGTACTTC

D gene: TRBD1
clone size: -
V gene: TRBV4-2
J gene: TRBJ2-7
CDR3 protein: CASSPSTGASEQYF
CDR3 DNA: TGTGCCAGCAGCCCGTCTACAGGGGCGAGCGAGCAGTACTTC

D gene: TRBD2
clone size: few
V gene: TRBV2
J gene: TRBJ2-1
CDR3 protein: CASSRLGLAGRDEQFF
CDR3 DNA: TGTGCCAGCAGTCGCCTGGGGCTAGCGGGACGGGATGAGCAGTTCTTC

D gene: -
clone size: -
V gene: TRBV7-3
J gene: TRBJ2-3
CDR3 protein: CASSFGGPPDTQYF
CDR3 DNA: TGTGCCAGCAGCTTTGGAGGTCCTCCCGATACGCAGTATTTT

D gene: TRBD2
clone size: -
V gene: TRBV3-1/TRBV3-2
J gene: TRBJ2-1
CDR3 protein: CASSLPASGVYNEQFF
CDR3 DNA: TGTGCCAGCAGCCTTCCGGCTAGCGGGGTCTACAATGAGCAGTTCTTC

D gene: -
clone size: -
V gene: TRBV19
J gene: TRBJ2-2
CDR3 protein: CASLNRRVAGELFF
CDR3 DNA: TGTGCCTCGCTAAACAGGAGAGTCGCCGGGGAGCTGTTTTTT

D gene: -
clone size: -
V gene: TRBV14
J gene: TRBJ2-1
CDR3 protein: CASSLHPRGTYNEQFF
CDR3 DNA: TGTGCCAGCAGCCTTCACCCGCGGGGCACCTACAATGAGCAGTTCTTC

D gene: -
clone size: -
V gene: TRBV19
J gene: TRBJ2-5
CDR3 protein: CASSSSGQETQYF
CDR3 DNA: TGTGCCAGTAGTTCATCGGGCCAAGAGACCCAGTACTTC

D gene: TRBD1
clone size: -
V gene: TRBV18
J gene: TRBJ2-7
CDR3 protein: CASSPEPGQGYLSYEQYF
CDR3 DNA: TGTGCCAGCTCACCAGAGCCGGGACAGGGGTACCTCTCGTACGAGCAGTACTTC

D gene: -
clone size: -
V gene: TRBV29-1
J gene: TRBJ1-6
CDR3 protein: CSVGQSGNSPLHF
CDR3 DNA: TGCAGCGTTGGGCAGTCAGGGAATTCACCCCTCCACTTT